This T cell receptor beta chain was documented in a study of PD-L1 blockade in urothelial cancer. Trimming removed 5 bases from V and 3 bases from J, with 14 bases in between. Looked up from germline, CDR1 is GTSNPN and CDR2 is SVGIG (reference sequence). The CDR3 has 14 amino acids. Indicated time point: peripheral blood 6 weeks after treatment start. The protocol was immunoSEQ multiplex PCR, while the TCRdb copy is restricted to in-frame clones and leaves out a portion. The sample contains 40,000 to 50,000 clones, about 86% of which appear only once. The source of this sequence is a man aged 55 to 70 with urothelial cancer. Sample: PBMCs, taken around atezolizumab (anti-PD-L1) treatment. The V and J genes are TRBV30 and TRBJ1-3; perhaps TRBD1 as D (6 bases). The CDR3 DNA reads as TGTGCCTGGCTACAGGGAGTAAGTGGAAACACCATATATTTT. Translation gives CAWLQGVSGNTIYF.